What follows are 9 T cell receptor beta chains derived from one specimen sequenced in a study of post-analysis software for immune sequencing data. Regarding the study as a whole: Patients used a few TRBV segments, including TRBV5-6, TRBV5-1 and TRBV20-1, more often than controls.

Their antigens are not known. Unique molecular identifiers were carried by the TCR beta cDNA libraries. TCRdb itself ran the PCR reads through MiXCR, one entry per CDR3 protein. The repertoire includes hundreds of thousands of distinct CDR3 sequences, 53% of them detected once, and approximately 4.5% sits in the top ten. The source material was blood. The receptors come from a girl between 5 and 17 years old with multiple sclerosis.

This clonotype turned up a few times. The chain couples TRBV7-9 to TRBJ2-1; possible D gene TRBD2, 5 bases. Trimming removed 3 bases from V and 7 bases from J, with 19 bases in between. This CDR3 has 16 residues. CDR1 is SEHNR and CDR2 is FQNEAQ in the germline V gene (reference sequence). The CDR3 region is CASSLAGILLGNEQFF. In nucleotides, the CDR3 is TGTGCCAGCAGCTTGGCCGGGATCCTCCTGGGGAATGAGCAGTTCTTC.

This clonotype has a single count. Written as DNA, the CDR3 is TGTGCCAGCAGTCCCTGGGCGAGCGGGGCCAACGTCCTGACTTTC. As protein: CASSPWASGANVLTF. The chain recombines TRBV12-3 or TRBV12-4 with TRBJ2-6; D not certain. There are 15 residues in the CDR3. V shed 5 bases and J shed 4 bases, with 12 bases lying between them.

This clonotype has just a few counts. The rearrangement links TRBV6-1 to TRBJ1-1, with a possible D match to TRBD1 (6 bases). V lost 10 bases, J lost 8 bases, and 20 bases lay in between. CDR3 size: 13 residues. CDR1 is MNHNS, CDR2 SASEGT, per germline. The CDR3 sequence is CATDVGGDLEAFF. CDR3 DNA: TGTGCCACCGATGTGGGGGGCGATTTGGAAGCTTTCTTT.

This rearrangement joins TRBV12-3 or TRBV12-4 to TRBJ1-2, with 9 bases lining up with TRBD1. Unmatched junction bases numbered 10, after V lost 7 bases and J lost 4 bases. The length of the CDR3 is 15 residues. Here the CDR3 reads CASIPGQGFGYGYTF. The CDR3 DNA follows: TGTGCCAGCATTCCGGGACAGGGATTTGGCTATGGCTACACCTTC.

This chain joins TRBV21-1 and TRBJ2-4. With the DNA end fitting TRBJ2-7 better, the J assignment may be wrong. TRBV21-1 is marked as a pseudogene. CDR3 size: 14 residues. The DNA of the CDR3 is TGTGCCAGCAGCAAAGCGCCGAGATTCTACGAGCAGTACTTC. Translating gives CASSKAPRFYEQYF.

This clonotype was counted a single time. The rearrangement joins TRBV20-1 to TRBJ2-7, with D perhaps being TRBD1 or TRBD2 (5 bases each). V was shortened by 0 bases and J by 6 bases, with 15 bases between the two germline ends. Germline V gene lookup returns CDR1 DFQATT and CDR2 SNEGSKA (reference sequence). The CDR3 extends over 14 amino acids. DNA for the CDR3: TGCAGTGCTAGAGATCGAGAGGGACGGGCCGAGCAGTACTTC. It translates to CSARDREGRAEQYF.

The chain carries TRBV5-1 and TRBJ2-5; no reliable D call. The CDR3 length is 14 residues. Per the germline V gene, CDR1 is SGHRS and CDR2 is YFSETQ. Trimming left V 3 bases short and J 3 bases short, with 12 bases between. Here the CDR3 DNA reads TGCGCCAGCAGCTGGTTCGGCCTCAAAGAGACCCAGTACTTC. The encoded protein is CASSWFGLKETQYF.

The gene calls are TRBV7-3 and TRBJ2-1; D perhaps matches TRBD1 (6 bases). The CDR3 has 16 residues. CDR1 SGHTA and CDR2 FQGTGA come from the germline V gene. V lost 4 bases, J lost 3 bases, and 16 bases lay in between. CDR3 sequence: CASSSNRAGVYNEQFF. CDR3 coding DNA: TGTGCCAGCAGCTCCAACAGGGCTGGGGTCTACAATGAGCAGTTCTTC.

This rearrangement joins TRBV5-4 to TRBJ2-5; possibly TRBD2 for D (6 bases). Germline V lookup: CDR1 SGHNT, CDR2 YYREEE (reference sequence). The V and J ends lost 0 bases and 5 bases respectively, with 11 bases between them. CDR3 length: 14 residues. The chain's CDR3 is CASSLVGGAETQYF. DNA for the CDR3: TGTGCCAGCAGCTTGGTCGGCGGGGCGGAGACCCAGTACTTC.